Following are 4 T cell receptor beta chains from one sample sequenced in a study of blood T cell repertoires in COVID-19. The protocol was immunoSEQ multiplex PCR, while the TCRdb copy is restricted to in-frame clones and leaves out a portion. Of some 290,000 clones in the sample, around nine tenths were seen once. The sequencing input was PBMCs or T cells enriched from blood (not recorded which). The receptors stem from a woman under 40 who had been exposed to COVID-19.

The CDR3 reads CASSTSDREQETQYF. The CDR3 nucleotides read TGTGCCAGCAGCACGTCGGACAGGGAGCAGGAGACCCAGTACTTC. The chain recombines TRBV7-9 with TRBJ2-5, with TRBD1 matching 8 bases. The V and J ends lost 5 bases and 5 bases, in that order; junction bases with no gene match: 10. CDR3 length: 15 residues. Germline lookup yields CDR1 SEHNR and CDR2 FQNEAQ (reference sequence).

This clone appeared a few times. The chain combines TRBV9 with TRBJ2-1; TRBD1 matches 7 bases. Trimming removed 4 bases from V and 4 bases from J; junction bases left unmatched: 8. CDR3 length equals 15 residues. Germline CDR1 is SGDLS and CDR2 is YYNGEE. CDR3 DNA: TGTGCCAGCAGCCCTGACAGGGTCGTATACAATGAGCAGTTCTTC. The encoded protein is CASSPDRVVYNEQFF. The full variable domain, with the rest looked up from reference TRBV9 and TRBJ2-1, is DSGVTQTPKHLITATGQRVTLRCSPRSGDLSVYWYQQSLDQGLQFLIQYYNGEERAKGNILERFSAQQFPDLHSELNLSSLELGDSALYFCASSPDRVVYNEQFFGPGTRLTVL.

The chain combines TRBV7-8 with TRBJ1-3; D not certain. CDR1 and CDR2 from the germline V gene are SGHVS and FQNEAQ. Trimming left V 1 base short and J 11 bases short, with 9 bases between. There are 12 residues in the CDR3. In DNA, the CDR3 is TGTGCCAGCAGCTTAGATTTGTCGGCCATATATTTT. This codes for CASSLDLSAIYF.

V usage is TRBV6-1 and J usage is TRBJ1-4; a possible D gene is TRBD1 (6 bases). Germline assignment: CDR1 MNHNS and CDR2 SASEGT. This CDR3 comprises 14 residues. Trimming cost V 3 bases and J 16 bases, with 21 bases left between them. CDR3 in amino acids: CASSEMITGYGSFF. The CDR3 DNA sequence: TGTGCCAGCAGTGAGATGATTACAGGGTACGGGTCGTTTTTT.